A selection of T cell receptor beta chains follows, all from one sample in a study of control samples from healthy donors and cancer patients. Assay used: immunoSEQ multiplex PCR; TCRdb lists only in-frame clones, some missing. The data hold 100,000 or so clones, with approximately 93% observed a single time. Sequencing was carried out using blood. Receptor source: a woman aged 25 to 39 in good health. The conserved cysteine and the conserved F or W are not part of the CDR3 here. A D gene is named only where the DNA matches it firmly. Size values are once, few and many counts, or a class for expanded clones, and some rows have none.

j_gene	d_gene	abundance	v_gene	CDR3aa
TRBJ1-6	NA	NA	TRBV19	ASSIRVRDNSPLH
TRBJ1-2	NA	NA	TRBV14	ASSPDSNYGYT
TRBJ2-7	NA	once	TRBV5-1	ASSLVSGQGVYEQY
TRBJ2-3	TRBD2	NA	TRBV5-1	ASSLDGASGGDTQY
TRBJ1-4	NA	NA	TRBV5-1	ASSSDSTNEKLF
TRBJ1-5	NA	NA	TRBV7-9	ASSPGRRDQPQH
TRBJ1-1	NA	NA	TRBV18	ASSPRRDSNTEAF
TRBJ1-5	NA	NA	TRBV6-7	ASSYYVLINSNQPQH
TRBJ1-5	NA	NA	TRBV28	ASSVGSLRGSNQPQH
TRBJ2-3	TRBD2	NA	TRBV2	ASRGLSGREDTQY
TRBJ1-3	NA	NA	TRBV30	AWSLGLVHPSSGNTIY
TRBJ2-7	TRBD1	once	TRBV6-1	ASSASLGTGISYEQY
TRBJ1-5	NA	NA	TRBV24-1	ATSSGESNQPQH
TRBJ1-5	TRBD1	NA	TRBV7-8	ASSARPGQGLNQPQH
TRBJ1-1	NA	NA	TRBV5-1	ASQAEGEGAEAF
TRBJ1-6	NA	NA	TRBV7-8	ASSLVGGLSPLH
TRBJ1-2	NA	NA	TRBV29-1	SVDWGANYGYT
TRBJ1-6	TRBD1	NA	TRBV4-2	ASSRTGTSPLH
TRBJ2-3	TRBD2	once	TRBV3-1/TRBV3-2	ASSQGWGRGASTDTQY
TRBJ1-6	NA	NA	TRBV5-1	ASSSTGTGTGLH
TRBJ1-5	NA	NA	TRBV2	ASSWLNSNQPRH
TRBJ1-5	NA	NA	TRBV15	ATSRGTDSNQPQH
TRBJ2-1	NA	NA	TRBV20-1	SAPPYNEQF
TRBJ1-1	NA	NA	TRBV27	ASSSTNTEAF
TRBJ1-1	NA	NA	TRBV5-1	ASSLGGTNTEAF
TRBJ2-5	NA	once	TRBV14	ASSPYEMYKQETQY
TRBJ2-7	NA	NA	TRBV10-3	AAGSWGTYEQY
TRBJ1-2	TRBD1	NA	TRBV6-5	ASSYSRQGAHYGYT
TRBJ2-3	TRBD2	once	TRBV6-6	ASSPGRGAGLAGGGTDTQY
TRBJ2-6	NA	NA	TRBV5-1	ASSLMTSGANVLT
TRBJ1-5	NA	NA	TRBV19	ASSTNRRIGNQPQH
TRBJ1-3	NA	once	TRBV30	AWEQGSGNTIY
TRBJ1-2	TRBD1	NA	TRBV4-1	ASSRTGRGTNYGYT
TRBJ1-4	NA	NA	TRBV5-1	ASSPGTEYEKLF
TRBJ2-3	NA	NA	TRBV9	ASSVEGTDTQY
TRBJ1-2	NA	NA	TRBV5-1	ASSPEVGIDGYT
TRBJ2-1	TRBD2	NA	TRBV5-5	ASSLGLAVYNEQF
TRBJ1-1	TRBD1	NA	TRBV28	ATIPGGLFDTEAF
TRBJ1-2	TRBD1	few	TRBV30	AWSPGQGSYT
TRBJ2-7	NA	NA	TRBV28	ASSPQPYEQY